This TCR beta chain was sequenced during a study of patients and donors after allogeneic stem cell transplantation. TCRdb itself ran the RT-PCR reads through MiXCR, one entry per CDR3 protein. This table has over 400,000 distinct CDR3 sequences, 15% to 20% appearing once. V was trimmed by 1 base and J by 6 bases, leaving 7 bases between them. The CDR3 is 11 amino acids. Per germline, CDR1 GTSNPN and CDR2 SVGIG (reference sequence). The rearrangement links TRBV30 to TRBJ2-7, with D hard to call. Specimen: blood, either unsorted or a sorted T cell fraction (not recorded which). The origin of this receptor is a human donor who was either an allogeneic HSCT recipient or a stem cell or donor lymphocyte infusion donor (not recorded which). It is not recorded whose cells these are; they may come from a transplant donor. CDR3 coding DNA: TGTGCCTGGAGTGAGGCGGCCGAGCAGTACTTC. Encoded protein: CAWSEAAEQYF. Complete variable domain (other parts from reference TRBV30 and TRBJ2-7): SQTIHQWPATLVQPVGSPLSLECTVEGTSNPNLYWYRQAAGRGLQLLFYSVGIGQISSEVPQNLSASRPQDRQFILSSKKLLLSDSGFYLCAWSEAAEQYFGPGTRLTVT.